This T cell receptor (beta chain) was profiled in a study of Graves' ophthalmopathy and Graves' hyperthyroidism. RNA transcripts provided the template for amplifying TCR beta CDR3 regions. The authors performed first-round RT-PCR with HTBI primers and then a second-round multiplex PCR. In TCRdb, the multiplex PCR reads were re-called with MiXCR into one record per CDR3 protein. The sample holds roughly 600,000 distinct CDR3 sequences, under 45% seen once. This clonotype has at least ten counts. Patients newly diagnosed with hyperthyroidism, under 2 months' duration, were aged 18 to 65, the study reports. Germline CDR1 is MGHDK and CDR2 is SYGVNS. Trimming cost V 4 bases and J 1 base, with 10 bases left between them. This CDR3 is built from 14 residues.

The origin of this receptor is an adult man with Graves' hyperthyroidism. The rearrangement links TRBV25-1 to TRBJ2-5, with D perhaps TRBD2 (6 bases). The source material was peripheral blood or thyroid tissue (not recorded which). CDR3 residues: CASSAAGPQETQYF. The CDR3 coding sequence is TGTGCCAGCAGTGCAGCGGGTCCCCAAGAGACCCAGTACTTC.